One and the same sample provided the 32 T cell receptor beta chains below, sequenced in a study of spatial heterogeneity in lung cancer. Whole-study results and caveats: Expanded alpha and beta TCR counts within tumors tracked tumor mutation counts.

Documented time point: sample taken at primary tumor resection. TCRdb reanalysed the 5' RACE reads using MiXCR and keeps one entry per CDR3 protein. The table shows about 6,000 distinct CDR3 sequences, with roughly 8.2% occurring only once. These receptors' targets are unknown. The sample consisted of lung tumor tissue, taken at surgery. These receptors originate from a female donor with early-stage non-small cell lung cancer.

This clonotype was counted at least ten times. This beta chain represents an off-target read in a library built for alpha chains; its size is of limited meaning. This chain connects TRBV7-6 to TRBJ2-3; D is uncertain. In germline, CDR1 is SGHVS, CDR2 FNYEAQ. The V and J ends lost 0 bases and 8 bases respectively, with 9 bases between them. This CDR3 is built from 13 residues. CDR3 bases: TGTGCCAGCAGCTTAGCGGTGGGCGGTACGCAGTATTTT. Translated, it gives CASSLAVGGTQYF. Based on the CDR3 plus reference TRBV7-6 and TRBJ2-3, the full variable domain is GAGVSQSPRYKVTKRGQDVALRCDPISGHVSLYWYRQALGQGPEFLTYFNYEAQQDKSGLPNDRFSAERPEGSISTLTIQRTEQRDSAMYRCASSLAVGGTQYFGPGTRLTVL.

In its sample, this clonotype was seen many times. A library prepared for alpha chains yielded this beta chain as an off-target read; its size is of little meaning. The chain joins TRBV30 to TRBJ2-5; D gene uncertain. Germline V CDR1 and CDR2: GTSNPN, SVGIG (reference sequence). This CDR3 region has 12 residues. With 2 bases removed from V and 4 bases from J, the gap between germline ends came to 8 bases. The CDR3 loop is CAWSPALETQYF. For the CDR3, the DNA is TGTGCCTGGAGTCCTGCCTTAGAGACCCAGTACTTC.

In the case of this clonotype: For a library built for alpha chains, this beta chain is a stray read; little rests on its size. V usage is TRBV5-8 and J usage is TRBJ2-7; 7 bases are shared with TRBD2. This CDR3 is built from 15 residues. V gave up 5 bases and J gave up 1 base; unmatched junction bases: 9. Germline V gene lookup returns CDR1 SGHTS and CDR2 YDEGEE. CDR3 in amino acids: CASSLTAGRSYEQYF. CDR3 in DNA: TGTGCCAGCAGTTTGACAGCGGGAAGGTCCTACGAGCAGTACTTC.

This clonotype was recorded many times. This beta chain was picked up by a library intended for alpha chains and is off target, so its count carries little meaning. The chain has TRBV24-1 and TRBJ1-5; D is unresolved. In germline, CDR1 is KGHDR, CDR2 SFDVKD. The CDR3 loop spans 11 amino acids. Trimming removed 3 bases at V and 15 bases at J, with 11 bases between. The CDR3 loop reads CATSDGGSWHF. CDR3 coding DNA: TGTGCCACCAGTGATGGAGGGAGTTGGCATTTT.

This clonotype has a count of ten or more. In a library made to pick up alpha chains, this beta chain is a stray read with a size that means little. The DNA of the CDR3 is TGTGCCAGCAGCCAAGACCTGGCAGGTTGGGCAGATACGCAGTATTTT. It encodes CASSQDLAGWADTQYF. J is TRBJ2-3 and V is TRBV14, with D unresolved. CDR3 size: 16 residues. The V gene's germline CDR1 is SGHDN and CDR2 FVKESK. V was pared by 0 bases and J by 4 bases, with 14 bases between.

On this clonotype: Because the library targeted alpha chains, this beta chain is an off-target read whose size means little. V is TRBV5-1 and J is TRBJ2-3, with 10 bases fitting TRBD1. Trimming cost V 1 base and J 5 bases; bases outside gene matches: 7. The CDR3 is 16 amino acids. CDR1 and CDR2 from the germline V gene are SGHRS and YFSETQ. The CDR3 here is CASSLNSGTGEDTQYF. The CDR3, as DNA: TGCGCCAGCAGCTTGAACTCCGGGACAGGGGAAGATACGCAGTATTTT.

In its sample, this clonotype is medium-sized. This beta chain came through as a stray read in a library set up for alpha chains, and its size says little. This chain links TRBV10-3 with TRBJ2-5, with 8 bases that match TRBD1. The length of the CDR3 is 14 residues. Germline V CDR1 and CDR2: ENHRY, SYGVKD. With 3 bases clipped from V and 5 bases from J, the junction kept 5 bases outside the gene matches. The CDR3 DNA is TGTGCCATCAGTGACAGGGGGCAATCGGAGACCCAGTACTTC. It is translated as CAISDRGQSETQYF.

This clonotype qualifies as medium-sized (0.01 to 0.1%). This beta chain slipped into a library made for alpha chains as a stray read, so its size is not meaningful. This chain links TRBV12-3 or TRBV12-4 with TRBJ2-3; D remains ambiguous. CDR3 length: 14 residues. Between the trimmed V and J ends, which lost 1 base and 2 bases, there was a span of 7 bases. The CDR3 loop reads CASSLVQVTDTQYF. CDR3 nucleotides: TGTGCCAGCAGTTTAGTCCAGGTCACAGATACGCAGTATTTT.

In its sample, this clonotype was seen many times. This beta chain is off target for a library built for alpha chains, so its abundance means little. The chain couples TRBV28 to TRBJ2-2; D unresolved. Germline V gives CDR1 MDHEN, CDR2 SYDVKM. CDR3 length: 13 amino acids. V was clipped by 5 bases and J by 6 bases, with 10 bases between them. The CDR3 loop reads CASSPPNPGELFF. The CDR3 region has the DNA TGTGCCAGCAGTCCTCCTAACCCCGGGGAGCTGTTTTTT.

There are many counts of this clonotype. This beta chain is an off-target read within a library intended for alpha chains, so its frequency means little. The chain employs TRBV28 and TRBJ1-1; D possibly corresponds to TRBD1 (6 bases). Deletions cut 4 bases from V and 10 bases from J, with 19 bases between. This CDR3 comprises 14 residues. Germline V gene sequence: CDR1 MDHEN, CDR2 SYDVKM. The CDR3: CASSSTGTTRAAFF. The CDR3 DNA reads as TGTGCCAGCAGTTCGACTGGGACAACCCGGGCAGCTTTCTTT.

Relative to its sample, this clonotype is medium-sized (0.01 to 0.1%). Found in a library prepared for alpha chains, this beta chain is an off-target read, and its abundance has little meaning. The chain recombines TRBV7-2 with TRBJ1-1; 8 bases map to TRBD1. The CDR3 has 13 residues. Trimming removed 5 bases from V and 11 bases from J; junction bases left unmatched: 10. Germline V gene data show CDR1 as SGHTA and CDR2 as FQGNSA. CDR3 coding DNA: TGTGCCAGCAGCGCGAACAGGGGGTTCGTGGCTTTCTTT. This sequence encodes CASSANRGFVAFF.

This clonotype was counted at least ten times. The library was designed around alpha chains, so this beta chain is a stray read whose abundance carries little weight. The chain joins TRBV27 to TRBJ2-4; TRBD1 or TRBD2 may be the D gene (5 bases each). CDR1 MNHEY and CDR2 SMNVEV come from the germline V gene (reference sequence). The length of the CDR3 is 14 residues. The V gene lost 2 bases and the J gene lost 4 bases, with 9 bases spanning the gap. The CDR3 spells CASSLGGGKNIQYF. The DNA for the CDR3 is TGTGCCAGCAGTTTAGGGGGTGGGAAAAACATTCAGTACTTC.

This clonotype was seen at least ten times. This beta chain is an unintended read in a library built for alpha chains; its size means little. The V gene is TRBV7-9, the J gene TRBJ2-6; D gene unclear. V was trimmed by 4 bases and J by 8 bases, leaving 18 bases between them. Germline V CDR1 and CDR2: SEHNR, FQNEAQ (reference sequence). The CDR3 consists of 16 residues. The CDR3 spells CASSSKIQVRSNVLTF. The CDR3 DNA follows: TGTGCCAGCAGCTCCAAAATACAAGTAAGATCCAACGTCCTGACTTTC.

This clonotype was counted ten times or more. As an off-target read in a library built for alpha chains, this beta chain has a frequency of little significance. The chain employs TRBV13 and TRBJ1-4; D possibly corresponds to TRBD1 (5 bases). This CDR3 has 14 amino acids. V gave up 10 bases and J gave up 10 bases, with 22 bases separating them. Germline V gene data show CDR1 as PRHDT and CDR2 as FYEKMQ (reference sequence). The CDR3 here is CATGFYRPEGKLFF. The CDR3 DNA is TGTGCCACCGGGTTCTACAGGCCTGAGGGAAAACTGTTTTTT.

This clonotype occurred a few times. This beta chain represents an off-target read in a library built for alpha chains; its size is of limited meaning. The chain uses TRBV29-1 and TRBJ1-2; no clear D. Trimming pared 0 bases from V and 8 bases from J, leaving 7 bases between. Germline loops: CDR1 SQVTM, CDR2 ANQGSEA. The CDR3 totals 11 residues. In nucleotides, the CDR3 is TGCAGCGTTGAAGATCGAGGAGGCTACACCTTC. Protein sequence: CSVEDRGGYTF.

This clonotype is judged medium-sized. For a library built for alpha chains, this beta chain is a stray read; little rests on its size. V gene TRBV29-1 combines with J gene TRBJ1-1; D remains ambiguous. With 1 base removed from V and 1 base from J, the gap between germline ends came to 10 bases. The germline gives CDR1 SQVTM, CDR2 ANQGSEA. The CDR3 totals 14 residues. The DNA for the CDR3 is TGCAGCGTTGAAGGCGGGGTTGGGAACACTGAAGCTTTCTTT. Residues: CSVEGGVGNTEAFF.

Comment on this clonotype: A library made for alpha chains picked up this beta chain off target, so its size means little. The chain employs TRBV23-1 and TRBJ2-7; a weak D match, TRBD2 (7 bases). TRBV23-1 is an open reading frame whose function is uncertain. V was pared by 4 bases and J by 2 bases, with 15 bases between. This CDR3 region has 15 residues. The CDR3 DNA is TGCGCCAGCAGTCCCTCACCGCGGGGGCCCTACGAGCAGTACTTC. Amino acid sequence: CASSPSPRGPYEQYF.

This clonotype qualifies as medium-sized. With the library built for alpha chains, this beta chain is off target and its frequency is not meaningful. The chain carries TRBV6-2 or TRBV6-3 and TRBJ2-5; D uncertain. This CDR3 is built from 15 residues. Germline CDR1 and CDR2: MNHEY and SVGEGT. With 2 bases removed from V and 7 bases from J, the gap between germline ends came to 17 bases. CDR3 DNA: TGTGCCAGCAGTTACGTCTCCCCAGGAGTGAGGACCCAGTACTTC. Translated: CASSYVSPGVRTQYF.

By sample fraction, this clonotype is medium-sized. The library was designed around alpha chains, so this beta chain is a stray read whose abundance carries little weight. The CDR3 bases are TGCAGTGCTAGTGGGGGTTTCCGCGGCTACACCTTC. Protein sequence: CSASGGFRGYTF. The chain employs TRBV20-1 and TRBJ1-2; maybe TRBD1 (5 bases). This CDR3 has 12 amino acids. With 3 bases removed from V and 8 bases from J, the gap between germline ends came to 13 bases. Germline loops: CDR1 DFQATT, CDR2 SNEGSKA (reference sequence).

Ten or more counts support this clonotype. With the library built for alpha chains, this beta chain is off target and its frequency is not meaningful. CDR3 amino acids: CSARLYLTDTQYF. The CDR3 DNA sequence: TGCAGTGCACGACTATACCTTACAGATACGCAGTATTTT. The chain is built from TRBV20-1 and TRBJ2-3, with D maybe TRBD2 (5 bases). V lost 6 bases and J 3 bases, leaving 13 bases between the germline ends. The CDR3 is 13 amino acids. From germline, CDR1 is DFQATT and CDR2 SNEGSKA (reference sequence).

This clonotype qualifies as medium-sized. Little can be read into the size of this beta chain, an off-target read in a library designed for alpha chains. The rearrangement joins TRBV7-2 to TRBJ1-3; D call uncertain. Germline V gene lookup returns CDR1 SGHTA and CDR2 FQGNSA. This CDR3 region has 15 residues. V was shortened by 1 base and J by 0 bases, with 7 bases between the two germline ends. The DNA for the CDR3 is TGTGCCAGCAGCTTAGAAGGGAACTCTGGAAACACCATATATTTT. This sequence encodes CASSLEGNSGNTIYF.

This clonotype was observed many times. As an off-target read in a library built for alpha chains, this beta chain has a frequency of little significance. The chain is built from TRBV27 and TRBJ2-2; the match to TRBD2 covers 8 bases. The CDR3 loop spans 15 amino acids. The junction had 0 bases not matched to a gene; V was cut back by 3 bases and J by 0 bases. CDR1 is MNHEY, CDR2 SMNVEV, per germline (reference sequence). The CDR3 loop is CASSFSGANTGELFF. In DNA, the CDR3 is TGTGCCAGCAGTTTTAGCGGGGCGAACACCGGGGAGCTGTTTTTT.

In its sample, this clonotype was seen many times. This beta chain is a stray sequence in a library constructed for alpha chains; its clone size is not meaningful. The chain uses TRBV3-1 and TRBJ2-1; 7 nucleotides line up with TRBD2. The CDR3 covers 16 residues. V shed 0 bases, J shed 7 bases, and the junction held 9 bases outside the gene matches. Germline CDR1 reads LGHDT; CDR2 reads YNNKEL (reference sequence). CDR3 DNA: TGTGCCAGCAGCCAAGAAGGCGCGGGAGCGGCGAATGAGCAGTTCTTC. Its protein product is CASSQEGAGAANEQFF.

This clonotype was seen many times. This beta chain is off target for a library built for alpha chains, so its abundance means little. The genes are TRBV10-3 and TRBJ2-1, with 10 nucleotides matching TRBD1. Per germline, CDR1 ENHRY and CDR2 SYGVKD. The CDR3 runs to 13 residues. V lost 8 bases, J lost 7 bases, and 5 bases stayed unmatched. In DNA, the CDR3 is TGTGCCATCTCCGACAGGGGGCGGAATGAGCAGTTCTTC. Translated: CAISDRGRNEQFF.

Notes on this clonotype: This beta chain came through as a stray read in a library set up for alpha chains, and its size says little. The chain carries TRBV20-1 and TRBJ2-7; 9 bases align to TRBD2. CDR1 is DFQATT, CDR2 SNEGSKA, per germline (reference sequence). CDR3 length: 16 amino acids. With V trimmed by 0 bases and J by 3 bases, 9 bases remained unmatched. Here the CDR3 DNA reads TGCAGTGCTAGAGACCTTATAGCGGGAGTGGGCTACGAGCAGTACTTC. Translating it yields CSARDLIAGVGYEQYF.

This clonotype was observed many times. This beta chain is an off-target read within a library intended for alpha chains, so its frequency means little. The V gene is TRBV14, the J gene TRBJ2-5, with D perhaps TRBD2 (6 bases). This CDR3 comprises 16 residues. V lost 4 bases, J lost 2 bases, and 17 bases lay in between. Germline values: CDR1 SGHDN, CDR2 FVKESK. The CDR3 DNA is TGTGCCAGCAGCCCCCTTGGTAGCGGAGTTCAAGAGACCCAGTACTTC. This codes for CASSPLGSGVQETQYF.

This clonotype was recorded many times. Because this beta chain is a stray read in a library intended to capture alpha chains, its abundance should not be given much weight. V gene TRBV6-2 or TRBV6-3 combines with J gene TRBJ2-3; unclear D gene. Germline CDR1 MNHEY, CDR2 SVGEGT. With 2 bases removed from V and 4 bases from J, the gap between germline ends came to 10 bases. The CDR3 covers 14 residues. The CDR3 DNA is TGTGCCAGCAGTTACAGGTGGCCGGCAGATACGCAGTATTTT. Translating gives CASSYRWPADTQYF.

Sample share makes this clonotype medium-sized (0.01 to 0.1%). This beta chain lies outside the target of a library built for alpha chains; its clone size means little. The gene calls are TRBV20-1 and TRBJ2-1; 13 bases agree with TRBD2. V lost 6 bases and J lost 4; bases outside the gene matches: 3. The length of the CDR3 is 14 residues. Germline CDR1 and CDR2: DFQATT and SNEGSKA (reference sequence). The CDR3 nucleotides read TGCAGTGCCGGGGGACTAGCGGGATACAATGAGCAGTTCTTC. This gives the protein CSAGGLAGYNEQFF.

This clonotype occurred many times. This beta chain represents an off-target read in a library built for alpha chains; its size is of limited meaning. The chain has TRBV11-1 and TRBJ2-1; possibly TRBD1 or TRBD2 for D (6 bases each). This CDR3 has 15 amino acids. Germline V gene sequence: CDR1 SGHAT, CDR2 FQDESV (reference sequence). Trimming cost V 1 base and J 3 bases, with 10 bases left between them. CDR3 DNA sequence: TGTGCCAGCAGCTTAGGGGGGGCCCACTACAATGAGCAGTTCTTC. Residues: CASSLGGAHYNEQFF.

Points on this clonotype: Because the library targeted alpha chains, this beta chain is an off-target read whose size means little. The chain has TRBV20-1 and TRBJ2-7; 10 positions agree with TRBD2. Losses at the gene ends were 4 bases for V and 3 bases for J; bases not matched to a gene: 15. CDR1 DFQATT and CDR2 SNEGSKA come from the germline V gene (reference sequence). CDR3 length: 17 residues. CDR3 amino acids: CSATEGLAGVHSYEQYF. CDR3 in DNA: TGCAGTGCTACGGAAGGTCTAGCGGGGGTCCACAGCTACGAGCAGTACTTC.

This clonotype was observed many times. This beta chain came through as a stray read in a library set up for alpha chains, and its size says little. The CDR3 DNA reads as TGTGCCAGCAGCTCTACAGGCGAGGCTTTGGAGACCCAGTACTTC. Translating it yields CASSSTGEALETQYF. V usage is TRBV13 and J usage is TRBJ2-5, with D possibly matching TRBD1 (5 bases). The CDR3 totals 15 residues. Germline V CDR1 and CDR2: PRHDT, FYEKMQ (reference sequence). V lost 4 bases to trimming and J lost 5 bases, with 17 bases between them.

In this sample, this clonotype is medium-sized. This beta chain is off target for a library built for alpha chains, so its abundance means little. The chain carries TRBV7-2 and TRBJ2-2; 8 bases fit TRBD2. V dropped 5 bases and J dropped 0; count of bases not matched to a gene: 5. CDR1 and CDR2 (germline): SGHTA, FQGNSA. The CDR3 has 16 amino acids. The CDR3 loop is CASSPTSASNTGELFF. The CDR3 DNA reads as TGTGCCAGCAGCCCGACTAGCGCTTCGAACACCGGGGAGCTGTTTTTT.